This TCR beta chain was captured by sequencing in a study of blood T cell repertoires in COVID-19. This CDR3 region has 15 residues. The germline V gene has CDR1 MNHEY and CDR2 SMNVEV (reference sequence). Trimming removed 0 bases from V and 8 bases from J, with 16 bases in between. In the original processing: Amplification with reference gene primers provided the estimates of nucleated cell counts. Here immunoSEQ multiplex PCR was the method, and the copy in TCRdb shows in-frame clones only, minus some. V and J calls and clone size are those listed in that table; D and trimming were worked out from the DNA. The data show 200,000 to 250,000 clones, with over 75% seen just once and roughly 1.9% held by the top ten.

The TCR originated in a man aged 25-40 years who had recovered from COVID-19. Sequenced material: peripheral blood. The chain is built from TRBV27 and TRBJ1-2; TRBD1 might be the D (5 bases). The CDR3 region is CASSLSGQGLRGYTF. The CDR3 nucleotides read TGTGCCAGCAGTTTATCTGGTCAGGGTCTTCGAGGCTACACCTTC.